This entry features one T cell receptor beta chain sequence. A read error may account for a junction end that differs from germline. The sample comes from a study of cytomegalovirus exposure and HLA in healthy donors. PCR employed 60 Vbeta and 13 Jbeta primers. TCRdb's copy holds only in-frame clones and misses some; the assay was immunoSEQ multiplex PCR. The sample shows around 160,000 clones, about 63% of them seen only once. Germline CDR1 MNHEY, CDR2 SVGAGI. The CDR3 is 15 residues long. The origin of this receptor is a woman between 40 and 50 years old in good health and CMV-seropositive. The genes are TRBV6-5 and TRBJ1-2; 7 bases are a match to TRBD1. The material sequenced was PBMCs. The CDR3, as DNA: TGTGCCAGCAGTAGAGACAGGGATCGTGACTATGGCTACCCCTTC. Translation: CASSRDRDRDYGYPF.